This T cell receptor beta chain was documented in a study of blood T cell repertoires in COVID-19. This table comes from immunoSEQ multiplex PCR, and its TCRdb copy is limited to in-frame clones, with some not included. The sample yields fewer than 250,000 clones, around 89% seen once. The CDR3 length is 15 residues. The junction had 10 bases not matched to a gene; V was cut back by 4 bases and J by 4 bases. Germline V lookup: CDR1 SGHDT, CDR2 YYEEEE. The sequenced material came from peripheral blood. The TCR was taken from a man in his 70s with acute or convalescent COVID-19. The rearrangement uses TRBV5-6 and TRBJ2-7; 8 nucleotides line up with TRBD1. The CDR3 here is CASSHRTGILYEQYF. The CDR3 region has the DNA TGTGCCAGCAGCCATCGGACAGGGATTCTTTACGAGCAGTACTTC.